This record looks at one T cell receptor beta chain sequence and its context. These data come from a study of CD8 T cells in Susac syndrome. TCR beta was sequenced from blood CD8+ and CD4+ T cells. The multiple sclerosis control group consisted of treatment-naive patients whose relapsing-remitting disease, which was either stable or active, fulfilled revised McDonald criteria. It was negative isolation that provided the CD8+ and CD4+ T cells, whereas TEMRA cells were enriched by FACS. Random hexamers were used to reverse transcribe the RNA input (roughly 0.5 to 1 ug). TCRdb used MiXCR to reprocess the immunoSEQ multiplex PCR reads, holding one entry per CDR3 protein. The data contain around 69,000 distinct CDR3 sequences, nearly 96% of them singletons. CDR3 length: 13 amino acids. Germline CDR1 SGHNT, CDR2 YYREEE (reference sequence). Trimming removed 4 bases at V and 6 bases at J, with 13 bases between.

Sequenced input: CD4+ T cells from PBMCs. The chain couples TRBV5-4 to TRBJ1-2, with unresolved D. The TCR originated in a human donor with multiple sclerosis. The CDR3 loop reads CASSQAGIHGYTF. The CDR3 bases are TGTGCCAGCAGCCAAGCGGGGATCCATGGCTACACCTTC. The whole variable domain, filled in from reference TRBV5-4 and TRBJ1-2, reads ETGVTQSPTHLIKTRGQQVTLRCSSQSGHNTVSWYQQALGQGPQFIFQYYREEENGRGNFPPRFSGLQFPNYSSELNVNALELDDSALYLCASSQAGIHGYTFGSGTRLTVV.